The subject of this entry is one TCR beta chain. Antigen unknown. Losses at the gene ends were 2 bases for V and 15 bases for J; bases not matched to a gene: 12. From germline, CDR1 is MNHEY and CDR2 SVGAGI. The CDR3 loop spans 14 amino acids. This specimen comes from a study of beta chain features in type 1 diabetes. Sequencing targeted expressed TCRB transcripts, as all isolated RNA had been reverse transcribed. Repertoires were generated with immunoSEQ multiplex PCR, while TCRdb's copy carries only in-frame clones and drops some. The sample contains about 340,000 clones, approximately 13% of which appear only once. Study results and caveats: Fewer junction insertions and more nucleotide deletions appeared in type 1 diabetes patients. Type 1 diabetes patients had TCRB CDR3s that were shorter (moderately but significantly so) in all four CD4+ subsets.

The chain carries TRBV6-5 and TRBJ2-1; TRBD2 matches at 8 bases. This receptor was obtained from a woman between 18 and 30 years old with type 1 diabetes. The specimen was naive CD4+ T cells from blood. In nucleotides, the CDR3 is TGTGCCAGCAGTTACCTGGGTCGGCAGCGGGAGTGGTTCTTC. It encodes CASSYLGRQREWFF.